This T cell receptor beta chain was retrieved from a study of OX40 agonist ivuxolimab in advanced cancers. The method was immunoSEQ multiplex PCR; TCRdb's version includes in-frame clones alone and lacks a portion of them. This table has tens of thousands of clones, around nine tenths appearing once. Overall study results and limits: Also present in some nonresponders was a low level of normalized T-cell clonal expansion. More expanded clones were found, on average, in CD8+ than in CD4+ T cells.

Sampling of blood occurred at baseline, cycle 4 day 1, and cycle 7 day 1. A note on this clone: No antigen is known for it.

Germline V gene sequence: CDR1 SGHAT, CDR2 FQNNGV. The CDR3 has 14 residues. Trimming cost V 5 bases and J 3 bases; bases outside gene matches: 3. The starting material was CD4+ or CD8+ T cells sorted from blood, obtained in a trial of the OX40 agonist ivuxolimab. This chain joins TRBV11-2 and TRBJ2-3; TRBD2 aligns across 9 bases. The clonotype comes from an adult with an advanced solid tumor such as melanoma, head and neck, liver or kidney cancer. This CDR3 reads CASSPGLATDTQYF. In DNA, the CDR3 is TGTGCCAGCAGCCCCGGACTAGCGACAGATACGCAGTATTTT.